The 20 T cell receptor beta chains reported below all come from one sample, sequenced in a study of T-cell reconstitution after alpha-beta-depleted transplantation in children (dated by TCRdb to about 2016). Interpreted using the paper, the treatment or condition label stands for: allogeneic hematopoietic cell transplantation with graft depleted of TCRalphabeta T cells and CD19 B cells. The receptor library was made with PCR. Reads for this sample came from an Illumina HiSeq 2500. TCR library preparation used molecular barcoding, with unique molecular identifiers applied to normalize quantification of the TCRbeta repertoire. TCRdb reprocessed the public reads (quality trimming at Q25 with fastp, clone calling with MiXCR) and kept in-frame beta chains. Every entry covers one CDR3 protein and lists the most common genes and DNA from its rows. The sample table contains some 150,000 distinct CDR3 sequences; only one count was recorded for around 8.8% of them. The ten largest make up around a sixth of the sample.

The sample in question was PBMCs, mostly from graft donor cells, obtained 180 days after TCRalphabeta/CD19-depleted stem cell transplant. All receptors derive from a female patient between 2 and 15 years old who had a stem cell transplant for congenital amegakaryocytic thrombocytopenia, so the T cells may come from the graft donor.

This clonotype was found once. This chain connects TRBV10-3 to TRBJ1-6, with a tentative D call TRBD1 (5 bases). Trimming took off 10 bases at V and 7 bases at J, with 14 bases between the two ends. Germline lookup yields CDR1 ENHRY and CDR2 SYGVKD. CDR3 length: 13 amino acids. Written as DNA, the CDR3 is TGTGCCACAGTGGGACGGTTAAATTCACCCCTCCACTTT. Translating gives CATVGRLNSPLHF.

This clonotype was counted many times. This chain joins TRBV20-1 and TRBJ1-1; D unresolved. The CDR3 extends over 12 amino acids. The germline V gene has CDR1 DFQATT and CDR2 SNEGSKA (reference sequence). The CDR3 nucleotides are TGCAGCCTCAGACGACAAAACACTGAAGCTTTCTTT. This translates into CSLRRQNTEAFF.

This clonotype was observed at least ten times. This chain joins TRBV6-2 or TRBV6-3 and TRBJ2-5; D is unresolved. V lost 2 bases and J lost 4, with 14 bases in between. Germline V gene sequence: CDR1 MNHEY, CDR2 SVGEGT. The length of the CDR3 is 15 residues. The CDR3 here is CASSYPQEIGETQYF. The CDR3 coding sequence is TGTGCCAGCAGTTACCCACAAGAGATAGGAGAGACCCAGTACTTC.

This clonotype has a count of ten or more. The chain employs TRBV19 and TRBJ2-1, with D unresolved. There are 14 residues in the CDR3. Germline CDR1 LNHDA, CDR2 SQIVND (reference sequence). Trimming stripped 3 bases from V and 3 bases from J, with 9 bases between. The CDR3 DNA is TGTGCCAGTAGTATGACTGTGGGCTACAATGAGCAGTTCTTC. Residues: CASSMTVGYNEQFF. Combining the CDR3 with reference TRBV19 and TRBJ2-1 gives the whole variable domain DGGITQSPKYLFRKEGQNVTLSCEQNLNHDAMYWYRQDPGQGLRLIYYSQIVNDFQKGDIAEGYSVSREKKESFPLTVTSAQKNPTAFYLCASSMTVGYNEQFFGPGTRLTVL.

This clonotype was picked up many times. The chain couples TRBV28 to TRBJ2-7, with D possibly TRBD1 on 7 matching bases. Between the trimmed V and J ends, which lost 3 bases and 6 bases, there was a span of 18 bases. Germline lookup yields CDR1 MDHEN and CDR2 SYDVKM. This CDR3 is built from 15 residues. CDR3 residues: CASSLWGRRGAEQYF. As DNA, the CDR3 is TGTGCCAGCAGTTTGTGGGGTCGCAGGGGGGCCGAGCAGTACTTC.

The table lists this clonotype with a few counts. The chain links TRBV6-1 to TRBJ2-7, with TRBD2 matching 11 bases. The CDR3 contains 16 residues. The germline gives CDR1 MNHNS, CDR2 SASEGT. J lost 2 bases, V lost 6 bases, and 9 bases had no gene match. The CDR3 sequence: CASSSVGLAGPYEQYF. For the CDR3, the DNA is TGTGCCAGCAGCTCCGTCGGACTAGCGGGTCCCTACGAGCAGTACTTC.

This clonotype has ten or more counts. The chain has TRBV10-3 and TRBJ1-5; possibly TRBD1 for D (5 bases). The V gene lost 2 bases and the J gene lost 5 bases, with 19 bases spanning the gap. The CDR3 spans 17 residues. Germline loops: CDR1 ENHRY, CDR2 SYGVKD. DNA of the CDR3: TGTGCCATCAGTGAGAGTGGCGGGGCCAACCGGGATCAGCCCCAGCATTTT. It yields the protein CAISESGGANRDQPQHF.

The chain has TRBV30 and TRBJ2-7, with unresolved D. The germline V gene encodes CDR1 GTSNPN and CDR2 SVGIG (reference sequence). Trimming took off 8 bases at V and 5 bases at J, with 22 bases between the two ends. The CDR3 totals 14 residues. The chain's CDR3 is CAGDRTTHRDEQYF. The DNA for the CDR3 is TGTGCCGGCGACCGGACCACCCATCGGGACGAGCAGTACTTC.

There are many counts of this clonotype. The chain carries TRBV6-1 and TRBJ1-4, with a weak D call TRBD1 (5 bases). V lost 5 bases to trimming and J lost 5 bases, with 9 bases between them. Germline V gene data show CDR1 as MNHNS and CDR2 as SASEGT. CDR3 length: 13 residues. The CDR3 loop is CASSRDLNEKLFF. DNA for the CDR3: TGTGCCAGCAGTAGGGACCTAAATGAAAAACTGTTTTTT.

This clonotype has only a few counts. CDR3 sequence: CSVASGNTIYF. DNA of the CDR3: TGCAGCGTCGCCTCTGGAAACACCATATATTTT. The chain recombines TRBV29-1 with TRBJ1-3, with D unclear. Trimming took 6 bases from V and 0 from J, leaving 3 bases between them. CDR1 and CDR2 from the germline V gene are SQVTM and ANQGSEA. The CDR3 consists of 11 residues.

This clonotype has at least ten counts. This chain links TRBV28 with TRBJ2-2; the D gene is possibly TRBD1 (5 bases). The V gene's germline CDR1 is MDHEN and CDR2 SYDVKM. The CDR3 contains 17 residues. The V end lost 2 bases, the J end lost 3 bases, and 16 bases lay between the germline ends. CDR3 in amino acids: CASSLRQGSWDTGELFF. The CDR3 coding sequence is TGTGCCAGCAGTTTACGGCAGGGTAGTTGGGACACCGGGGAGCTGTTTTTT.

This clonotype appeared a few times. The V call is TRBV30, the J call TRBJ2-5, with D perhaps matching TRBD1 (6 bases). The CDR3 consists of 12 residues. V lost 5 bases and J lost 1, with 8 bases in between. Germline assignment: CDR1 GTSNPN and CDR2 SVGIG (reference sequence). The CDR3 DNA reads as TGTGCCTGGGCCAGGGGCCAAGAGACCCAGTACTTC. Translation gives CAWARGQETQYF.

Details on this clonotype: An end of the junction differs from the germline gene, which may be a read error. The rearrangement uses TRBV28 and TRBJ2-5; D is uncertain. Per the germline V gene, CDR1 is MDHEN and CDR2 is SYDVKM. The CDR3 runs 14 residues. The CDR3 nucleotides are TGTGCCGGCAGTGCCTACTCCAAAGGGGAGACCCAGTACTTC. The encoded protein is CAGSAYSKGETQYF.

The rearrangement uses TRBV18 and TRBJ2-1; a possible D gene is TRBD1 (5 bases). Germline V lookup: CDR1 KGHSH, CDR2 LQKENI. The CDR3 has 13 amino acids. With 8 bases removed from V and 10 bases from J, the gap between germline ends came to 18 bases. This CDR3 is CASQNSRGIEQFF. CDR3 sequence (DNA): TGTGCCAGCCAGAATTCTAGGGGTATCGAGCAGTTCTTC.

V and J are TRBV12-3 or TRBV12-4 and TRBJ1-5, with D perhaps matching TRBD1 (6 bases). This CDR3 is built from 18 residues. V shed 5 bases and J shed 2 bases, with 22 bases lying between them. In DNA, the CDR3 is TGTGCCAGCAGTCAAACCCCCCCAGGGGATAGCCGCAATCAGCCCCAGCATTTT. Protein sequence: CASSQTPPGDSRNQPQHF.

CDR3 nucleotide sequence: TGCGCCAGCAGCTTGATTTTAGGGAATTCACCCCTCCACTTT. It encodes CASSLILGNSPLHF. This rearrangement joins TRBV5-1 to TRBJ1-6; the D is unclear. Germline CDR1 reads SGHRS; CDR2 reads YFSETQ. The V end lost 1 base, the J end lost 7 bases, and 9 bases lay between the germline ends. This CDR3 is 14 amino acids long.

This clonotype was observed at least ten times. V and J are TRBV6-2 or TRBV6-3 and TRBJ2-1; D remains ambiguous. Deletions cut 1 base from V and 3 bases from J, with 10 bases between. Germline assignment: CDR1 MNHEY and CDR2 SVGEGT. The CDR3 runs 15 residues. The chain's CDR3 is CASSYWLRNYNEQFF. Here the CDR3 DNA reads TGTGCCAGCAGTTACTGGCTACGAAACTACAATGAGCAGTTCTTC.

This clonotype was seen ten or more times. CDR3 bases: TGTGCCAGCAGTGACCTGACAGGTTCCACAGATACGCAGTATTTT. Translating gives CASSDLTGSTDTQYF. The chain has TRBV2 and TRBJ2-3; a weak D match, TRBD1 (6 bases). This CDR3 region has 15 residues. CDR1 is SNHLY and CDR2 is FYNNEI in the germline V gene. V was pared by 3 bases and J by 2 bases, with 12 bases between.

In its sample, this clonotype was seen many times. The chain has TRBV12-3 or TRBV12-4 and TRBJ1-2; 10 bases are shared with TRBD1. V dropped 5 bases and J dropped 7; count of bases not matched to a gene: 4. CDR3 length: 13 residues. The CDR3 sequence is CASSRQGAVGYTF. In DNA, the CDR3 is TGTGCCAGCAGTCGACAGGGGGCTGTTGGCTACACCTTC.

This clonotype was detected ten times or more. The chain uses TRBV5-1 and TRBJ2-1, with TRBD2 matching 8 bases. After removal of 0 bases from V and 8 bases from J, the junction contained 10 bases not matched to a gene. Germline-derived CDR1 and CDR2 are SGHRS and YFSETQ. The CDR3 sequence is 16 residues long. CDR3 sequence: CASSLDGRALTDEQFF. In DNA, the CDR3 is TGCGCCAGCAGCTTGGACGGGAGGGCCCTTACGGATGAGCAGTTCTTC.